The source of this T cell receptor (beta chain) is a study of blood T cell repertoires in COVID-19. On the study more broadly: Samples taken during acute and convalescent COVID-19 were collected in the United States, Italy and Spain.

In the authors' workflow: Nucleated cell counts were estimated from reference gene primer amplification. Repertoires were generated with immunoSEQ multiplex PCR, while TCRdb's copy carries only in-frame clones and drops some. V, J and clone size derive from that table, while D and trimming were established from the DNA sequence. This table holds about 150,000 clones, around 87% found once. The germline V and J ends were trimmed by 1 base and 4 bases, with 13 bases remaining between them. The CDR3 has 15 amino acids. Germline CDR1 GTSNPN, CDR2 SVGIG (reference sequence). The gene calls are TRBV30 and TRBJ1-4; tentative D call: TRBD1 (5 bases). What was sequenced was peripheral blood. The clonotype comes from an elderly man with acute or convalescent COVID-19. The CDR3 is CAWSAVLGGNEKLFF. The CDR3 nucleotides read TGTGCCTGGAGTGCCGTACTCGGGGGTAATGAAAAACTGTTTTTT. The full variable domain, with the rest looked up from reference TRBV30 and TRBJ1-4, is SQTIHQWPATLVQPVGSPLSLECTVEGTSNPNLYWYRQAAGRGLQLLFYSVGIGQISSEVPQNLSASRPQDRQFILSSKKLLLSDSGFYLCAWSAVLGGNEKLFFGSGTQLSVL.